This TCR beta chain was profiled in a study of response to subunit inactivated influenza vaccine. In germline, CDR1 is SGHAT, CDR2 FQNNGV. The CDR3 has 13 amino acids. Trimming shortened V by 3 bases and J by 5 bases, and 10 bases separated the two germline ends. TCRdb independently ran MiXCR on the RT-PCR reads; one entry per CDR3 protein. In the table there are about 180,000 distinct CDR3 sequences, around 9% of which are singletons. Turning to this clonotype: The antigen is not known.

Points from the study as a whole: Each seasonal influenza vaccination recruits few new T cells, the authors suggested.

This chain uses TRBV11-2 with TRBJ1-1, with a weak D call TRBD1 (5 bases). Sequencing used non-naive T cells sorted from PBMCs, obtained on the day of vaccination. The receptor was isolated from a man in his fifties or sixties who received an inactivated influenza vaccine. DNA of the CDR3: TGTGCCAGCAGCTTTGCGGGGGGAACTGAAGCTTTCTTT. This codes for CASSFAGGTEAFF.